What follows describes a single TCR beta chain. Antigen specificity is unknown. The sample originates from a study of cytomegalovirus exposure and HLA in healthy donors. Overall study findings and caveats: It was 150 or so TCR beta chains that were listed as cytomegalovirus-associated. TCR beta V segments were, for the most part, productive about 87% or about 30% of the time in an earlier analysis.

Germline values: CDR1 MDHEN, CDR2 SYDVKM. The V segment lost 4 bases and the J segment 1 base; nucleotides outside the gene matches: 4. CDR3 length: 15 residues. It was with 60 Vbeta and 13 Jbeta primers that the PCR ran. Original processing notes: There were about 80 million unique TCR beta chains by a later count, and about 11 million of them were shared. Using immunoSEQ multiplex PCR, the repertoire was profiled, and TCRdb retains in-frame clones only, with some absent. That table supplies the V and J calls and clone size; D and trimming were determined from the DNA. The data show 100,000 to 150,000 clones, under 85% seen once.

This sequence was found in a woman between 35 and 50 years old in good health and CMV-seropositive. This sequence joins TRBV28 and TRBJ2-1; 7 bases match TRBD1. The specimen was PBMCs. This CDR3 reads CASSSGQISYNEQFF. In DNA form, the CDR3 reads TGTGCCAGCAGTTCGGGACAGATTTCCTACAATGAGCAGTTCTTC.